This T cell receptor (beta chain) was found in a study of Ad26.COV2.S vaccination and SARS-CoV-2 variants. Treatment indicated: 15 to 20 received Ad26.COV2.S at low or high dose, single or two shots; several received placebo; per-sample allocation not given. At day 63 after the first vaccine or placebo injection, samples were drawn. Here immunoSEQ multiplex PCR was the method, and the copy in TCRdb shows in-frame clones only, minus some. The repertoire consists of 440,000 or so clones, with roughly 91% occurring once and the leading ten covering approximately 4.5%. Overall study results and limits: Post-vaccination breadth of spike-specific CD8+ and CD4+ T cell responses was reportedly substantial. Vaccine recipients showed a spike-specific TCR breadth that was higher than in placebo recipients. Whether participants received vaccine or placebo, their non-spike TCR breadth was similar.

The germline V gene encodes CDR1 ENHRY and CDR2 SYGVKD. V was clipped by 0 bases and J by 4 bases, with 10 bases between them. There are 15 residues in the CDR3. Only one count was recorded for this clone. Its antigen is not known. The J gene is TRBJ2-1, the V gene TRBV10-3; possibly TRBD1 for D (6 bases). The material was peripheral blood, obtained in a trial of Ad26.COV2.S vaccine versus placebo. The TCR comes from a person between 18 and 65 years old who received the Ad26.COV2.S COVID-19 vaccine or a placebo. The CDR3 is CAISESGQGYNEQFF. As DNA, the CDR3 is TGTGCCATCAGTGAGTCGGGCCAGGGGTACAATGAGCAGTTCTTC.